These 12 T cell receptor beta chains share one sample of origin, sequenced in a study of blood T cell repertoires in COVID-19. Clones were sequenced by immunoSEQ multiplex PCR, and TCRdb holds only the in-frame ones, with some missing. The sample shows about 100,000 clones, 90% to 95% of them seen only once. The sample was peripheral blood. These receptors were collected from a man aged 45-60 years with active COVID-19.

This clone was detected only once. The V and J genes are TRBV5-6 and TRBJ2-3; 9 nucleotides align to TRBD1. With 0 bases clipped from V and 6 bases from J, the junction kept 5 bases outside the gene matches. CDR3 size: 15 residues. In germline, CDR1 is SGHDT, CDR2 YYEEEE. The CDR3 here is CASSLVWTGDDTQYF. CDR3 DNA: TGTGCCAGCAGCTTGGTTTGGACAGGGGACGATACGCAGTATTTT.

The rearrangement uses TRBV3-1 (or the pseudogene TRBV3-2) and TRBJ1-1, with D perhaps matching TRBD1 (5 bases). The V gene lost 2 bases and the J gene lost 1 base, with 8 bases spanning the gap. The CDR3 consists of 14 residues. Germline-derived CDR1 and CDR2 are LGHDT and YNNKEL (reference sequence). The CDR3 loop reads CASSQNRKNTEAFF. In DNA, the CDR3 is TGTGCCAGCAGCCAAAACAGGAAGAACACTGAAGCTTTCTTT.

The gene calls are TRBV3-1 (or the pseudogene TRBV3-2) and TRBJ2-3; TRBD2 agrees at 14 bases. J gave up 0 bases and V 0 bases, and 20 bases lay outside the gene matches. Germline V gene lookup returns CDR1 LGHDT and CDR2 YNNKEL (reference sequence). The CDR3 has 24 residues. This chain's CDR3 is CASSQEFPDAGTSGGTSSTDTQYF. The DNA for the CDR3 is TGTGCCAGCAGCCAAGAGTTTCCGGACGCCGGGACTAGCGGGGGAACTTCTAGCACAGATACGCAGTATTTT.

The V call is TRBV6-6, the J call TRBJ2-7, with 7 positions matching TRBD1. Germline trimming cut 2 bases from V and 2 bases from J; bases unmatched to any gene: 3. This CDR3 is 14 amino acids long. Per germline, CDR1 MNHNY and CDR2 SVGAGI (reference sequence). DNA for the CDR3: TGTGCCAGCAGTTACCGGGACAGAGCCTACGAGCAGTACTTC. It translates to CASSYRDRAYEQYF.

Written as DNA, the CDR3 is TGTGCCAGCAGTGATCGGGGGGGCGGGTTTGATACGCAGTATTTT. It encodes CASSDRGGGFDTQYF. This chain uses TRBV2 with TRBJ2-3; TRBD2 aligns across 8 bases. Per germline, CDR1 SNHLY and CDR2 FYNNEI. With 3 bases clipped from V and 6 bases from J, the junction kept 8 bases outside the gene matches. This CDR3 comprises 15 residues.

Written as DNA, the CDR3 is TGCGCCAGCAGCCAAGCCCCTCCCGGGGGGGCGGGGCAAGAGACCCAGTACTTC. It encodes CASSQAPPGGAGQETQYF. The chain carries TRBV4-1 and TRBJ2-5, with TRBD2 identical over 8 bases. V shed 1 base, J shed 2 bases, and the junction held 12 bases outside the gene matches. CDR1 and CDR2 from the germline V gene are MGHRA and YSYEKL. This CDR3 has 18 amino acids.

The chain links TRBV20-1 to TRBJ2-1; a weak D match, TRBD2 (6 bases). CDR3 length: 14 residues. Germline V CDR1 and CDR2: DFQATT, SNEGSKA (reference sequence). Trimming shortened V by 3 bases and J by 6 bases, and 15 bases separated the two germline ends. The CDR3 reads CSASWVADLNEQFF. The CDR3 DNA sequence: TGCAGTGCTAGTTGGGTAGCGGATCTCAATGAGCAGTTCTTC.

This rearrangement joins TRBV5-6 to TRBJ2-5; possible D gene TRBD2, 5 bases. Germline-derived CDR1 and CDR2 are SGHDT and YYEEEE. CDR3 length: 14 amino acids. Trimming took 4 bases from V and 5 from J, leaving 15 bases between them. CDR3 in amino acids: CASSIKAPGETQYF. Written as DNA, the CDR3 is TGTGCCAGCAGCATCAAAGCACCGGGGGAGACCCAGTACTTC.

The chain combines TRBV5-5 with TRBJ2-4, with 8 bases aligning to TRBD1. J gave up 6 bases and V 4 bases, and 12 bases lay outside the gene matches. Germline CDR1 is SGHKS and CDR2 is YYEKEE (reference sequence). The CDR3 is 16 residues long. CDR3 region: CASSPNPGTGGNIQYF. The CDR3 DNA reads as TGTGCCAGCAGCCCTAATCCCGGGACAGGCGGAAACATTCAGTACTTC.

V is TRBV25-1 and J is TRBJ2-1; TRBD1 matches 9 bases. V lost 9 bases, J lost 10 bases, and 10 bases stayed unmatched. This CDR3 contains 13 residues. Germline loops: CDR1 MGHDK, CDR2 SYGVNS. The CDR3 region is CASLGQGRREQFF. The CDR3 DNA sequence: TGTGCCAGTCTGGGACAGGGCCGCCGGGAGCAGTTCTTC.

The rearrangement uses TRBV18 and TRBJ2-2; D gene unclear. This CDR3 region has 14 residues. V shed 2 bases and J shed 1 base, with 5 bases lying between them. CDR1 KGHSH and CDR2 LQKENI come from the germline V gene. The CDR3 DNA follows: TGTGCCAGCTCACCAGAGCGGAACACCGGGGAGCTGTTTTTT. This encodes CASSPERNTGELFF.

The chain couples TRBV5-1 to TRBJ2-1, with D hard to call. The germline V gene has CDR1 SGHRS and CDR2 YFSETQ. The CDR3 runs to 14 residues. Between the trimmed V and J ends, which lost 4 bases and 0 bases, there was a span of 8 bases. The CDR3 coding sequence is TGCGCCAGCAGCCCAAGGAGCTCCTACAATGAGCAGTTCTTC. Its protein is CASSPRSSYNEQFF.